Below are 8 T cell receptor beta chains sequenced from a single sample in a study of blood T cell repertoires in COVID-19. Clones were read by immunoSEQ multiplex PCR, and TCRdb kept only the in-frame ones, dropping some. The repertoire holds hundreds of thousands of clones, with 83% as singletons. Sequenced material: peripheral blood. These receptors all come from a woman aged 45-65 years who had recovered from COVID-19.

J is TRBJ1-4 and V is TRBV4-3; tentative D call: TRBD1 (6 bases). The germline V and J ends were trimmed by 4 bases and 8 bases, with 23 bases remaining between them. Per the germline V gene, CDR1 is LGHNA and CDR2 is YSLEER. The CDR3 runs to 17 residues. This chain's CDR3 is CASSPIPGTPVREKLFF. Written as DNA, the CDR3 is TGCGCCAGCAGCCCAATACCCGGGACACCAGTCAGGGAAAAACTGTTTTTT.

This rearrangement joins TRBV5-5 to TRBJ1-3, with D unresolved. Trimming removed 2 bases from V and 0 bases from J, with 9 bases in between. This CDR3 has 15 residues. Germline CDR1 is SGHKS and CDR2 is YYEKEE (reference sequence). The CDR3: CASSLEGHSGNTIYF. The DNA for the CDR3 is TGTGCCAGCAGCTTAGAGGGCCACTCTGGAAACACCATATATTTT.

The gene calls are TRBV7-2 and TRBJ2-1, with TRBD2 matching over 10 bases. V was pared by 5 bases and J by 7 bases, with 5 bases of the junction left unmatched. The length of the CDR3 is 14 residues. Per the germline V gene, CDR1 is SGHTA and CDR2 is FQGNSA. The CDR3 DNA reads TGTGCCAGCAGCCGGCTAGCGGGGGCTAATGAGCAGTTCTTC. Translation: CASSRLAGANEQFF.

This chain uses TRBV9 with TRBJ2-7; 14 nucleotides match TRBD2. Trimming took 7 bases from V and 2 from J; bases not matched to a gene: 5. The CDR3 covers 15 residues. Per the germline V gene, CDR1 is SGDLS and CDR2 is YYNGEE. In nucleotides, the CDR3 is TGTGCCAGCTCATCGGGACTAGCGGGAGCCTACGAGCAGTACTTC. Translation gives CASSSGLAGAYEQYF. The entire variable domain, with the rest obtained from reference TRBV9 and TRBJ2-7, is as follows: DSGVTQTPKHLITATGQRVTLRCSPRSGDLSVYWYQQSLDQGLQFLIQYYNGEERAKGNILERFSAQQFPDLHSELNLSSLELGDSALYFCASSSGLAGAYEQYFGPGTRLTVT.

This clone was seen just once. The chain couples TRBV18 to TRBJ2-7; 7 bases agree with TRBD1. The CDR3 has 14 amino acids. The germline CDR1 and CDR2 sequences are KGHSH and LQKENI. V dropped 6 bases and J dropped 4; count of bases not matched to a gene: 9. DNA of the CDR3: TGTGCCAGCTCTGGGGCACAGGGGTGGTACGAGCAGTACTTC. This translates into CASSGAQGWYEQYF.

This CDR3 is CASSLAHTGYTF. In DNA, the CDR3 is TGTGCCAGCAGTTTAGCGCATACTGGCTACACCTTC. J is TRBJ1-2 and V is TRBV28; D gene unclear. The CDR3 is 12 amino acids. With 2 bases removed from V and 7 bases from J, the gap between germline ends came to 8 bases. The germline gives CDR1 MDHEN, CDR2 SYDVKM.

The rearrangement joins TRBV12-3 or TRBV12-4 to TRBJ1-2; a weak D match, TRBD1 (5 bases). The CDR3 has 12 amino acids. V lost 5 bases and J 4 bases, leaving 8 bases between the germline ends. DNA for the CDR3: TGTGCCAGCAGTAAACAGGTCTATGGCTACACCTTC. As protein: CASSKQVYGYTF.

The chain joins TRBV6-2 or TRBV6-3 to TRBJ1-5; no definite D call. There are 13 residues in the CDR3. CDR1 and CDR2 (germline): MNHEY, SVGEGT. V dropped 2 bases and J dropped 9 bases, with 11 bases sitting between them. Here the CDR3 reads CASSYGGSRPQHF. The CDR3 region has the DNA TGTGCCAGCAGTTACGGCGGATCCCGGCCCCAGCATTTT.